Listed below are T cell receptor beta chains from one sample, sequenced in a study of PD-L1 blockade in urothelial cancer. TCRdb keeps only in-frame clones here, not all; method: immunoSEQ multiplex PCR. This sample has 100,000 to 150,000 clones; 86% occur once, and the top ten carry roughly 2.4%. The source was PBMCs, collected around atezolizumab (anti-PD-L1) treatment. These receptors were collected from a man aged 50-60 years with urothelial cancer. Both conserved end residues are part of each CDR3. D genes are given only for firm matches. Only part of the rows carry a size: once, few, many, or a class if the clone is expanded.

size,D,J,V,CDR3,DNA
.,TRBD2,TRBJ2-5,TRBV19,CASAGLALETQYF,TGTGCCAGTGCGGGACTAGCGCTTGAGACCCAGTACTTC
.,.,TRBJ2-1,TRBV6-5,CASSYAGLSYNEQFF,TGTGCCAGCAGTTATGCGGGCCTCTCCTACAATGAGCAGTTCTTC
.,TRBD1,TRBJ1-4,TRBV6-1,CASRPGQGGELFF,TGTGCCAGCAGGCCGGGACAGGGAGGCGAGCTGTTTTTT
.,TRBD1,TRBJ2-3,TRBV7-3,CASLGQRTDTQYF,TGTGCCAGCCTGGGACAGCGCACAGATACGCAGTATTTT
once,.,TRBJ2-3,TRBV7-8,CASSLVGRLASYTQYF,TGTGCCAGCAGCTTAGTCGGTCGGCTAGCTAGTTATACGCAGTATTTT
.,.,TRBJ2-2,TRBV28,CASSLPPGPGELFF,TGTGCCAGCAGTTTACCTCCAGGCCCCGGGGAGCTGTTTTTT
.,TRBD2,TRBJ2-2,TRBV11-3,CASSLDLLAGGPNTGELFF,TGTGCCAGCAGCTTAGATTTACTAGCGGGAGGGCCAAACACCGGGGAGCTGTTTTTT
.,TRBD2,TRBJ2-3,TRBV13,CASSERLAGLDTQYF,TGTGCCAGCAGCGAGAGACTAGCGGGGTTAGATACGCAGTATTTT
.,TRBD2,TRBJ2-7,TRBV2,CASARAGSSYEQYF,TGTGCCAGCGCAAGAGCGGGGAGCTCCTACGAGCAGTACTTC
.,TRBD2,TRBJ2-2,TRBV28,CASSRLAGGPTGELFF,TGTGCCAGCAGTCGACTAGCGGGAGGGCCCACCGGGGAGCTGTTTTTT
.,TRBD1,TRBJ1-6,TRBV6-5,CASRGGQGGNSPLHF,TGTGCCAGCAGGGGCGGACAGGGGGGGAATTCACCCCTCCACTTT
.,TRBD1,TRBJ1-1,TRBV2,CASSVQSDRVSEAFF,TGTGCCAGCAGTGTGCAGTCGGACAGGGTAAGCGAAGCTTTCTTT
.,.,TRBJ1-5,TRBV21-1,CASINRRYSLRQPQHF,TGTGCCAGCATCAACCGGAGGTACAGCCTCAGGCAGCCCCAGCATTTT
.,.,TRBJ1-4,TRBV6-5,CASRQGNEKLFF,TGTGCCAGCAGGCAGGGTAATGAAAAACTGTTTTTT
.,.,TRBJ1-6,TRBV6-1,CASSWLSSYNSPLHF,TGTGCCAGCAGTTGGTTGAGCTCCTATAATTCACCCCTCCACTTT
.,TRBD2,TRBJ2-2,TRBV28,CASRVAGPGTGELFF,TGTGCCAGCAGAGTAGCGGGACCGGGCACCGGGGAGCTGTTTTTT
.,TRBD1,TRBJ1-2,TRBV28,CASSFGQGTLSGYTF,TGTGCCAGCAGTTTCGGACAGGGTACGCTATCAGGCTACACCTTC
.,.,TRBJ2-3,TRBV5-8,CASSLGLSTDTQYF,TGTGCCAGCAGCCTCGGACTCAGCACAGATACGCAGTATTTT
.,TRBD1,TRBJ2-6,TRBV7-9,CASSWTGITSGANVLTF,TGTGCCAGCAGCTGGACAGGGATTACGTCTGGGGCCAACGTCCTGACTTTC
.,TRBD2,TRBJ2-1,TRBV4-2,CASGPSGSSYNEQFF,TGTGCCAGCGGACCTAGCGGGAGCTCCTACAATGAGCAGTTCTTC
.,TRBD1,TRBJ2-1,TRBV7-2,CASSPGTGGFGEQFF,TGTGCCAGCAGTCCCGGGACAGGGGGCTTCGGTGAGCAGTTCTTC
.,.,TRBJ1-2,TRBV6-1,CASRSAGNTGYTF,TGTGCCAGCAGATCAGCGGGAAATACTGGCTACACCTTC
.,.,TRBJ1-1,TRBV28,CASSFPIGMGNTEAFF,TGTGCCAGCAGTTTTCCGATCGGGATGGGGAACACTGAAGCTTTCTTT
.,.,TRBJ2-7,TRBV11-3,CASSLGGTHTYEQYF,TGTGCCAGCAGCTTAGGTGGGACACATACCTACGAGCAGTACTTC
.,.,TRBJ2-3,TRBV27,CASRFGDTQYF,TGTGCCAGCCGCTTCGGAGATACGCAGTATTTT
.,.,TRBJ1-2,TRBV7-2,CASSLGAGRTNGYTF,TGTGCCAGCAGCTTAGGTGCAGGGAGGACAAATGGCTACACCTTC
.,.,TRBJ2-1,TRBV6-5,CASSYSGGEQFF,TGTGCCAGCAGTTATTCGGGTGGTGAGCAGTTCTTC
.,TRBD1,TRBJ2-7,TRBV9,CASSVGGTGEQYF,TGTGCCAGCAGCGTAGGGGGGACAGGCGAGCAGTACTTC
.,.,TRBJ1-2,TRBV6-1,CASSVPDSYGYTF,TGTGCCAGCAGTGTACCTGACAGCTATGGCTACACCTTC
.,.,TRBJ1-2,TRBV18,CASSLPGDPGYGYTF,TGTGCCAGCTCACTCCCGGGAGACCCAGGCTATGGCTACACCTTC